This TCR beta chain was captured in a study of T cells in Graves' hyperthyroidism and ophthalmopathy. Broader study findings: Blood also carried most thyroid clonotypes expanded above 0.001. Model output signaled ophthalmopathy a median roughly 6.1 months ahead of onset.

This clonotype was counted a few times. Its antigen is currently unknown. The CDR3 has 14 amino acids. Germline V gene lookup returns CDR1 MNHEY and CDR2 SVGEGT. The ends lost 6 bases at V and 3 bases at J; junction bases unmatched: 1. RNA transcripts yielded amplified TCR beta CDR3 regions. The HTBI set primed first-round TCR CDR3 RT-PCR. From the multiplex PCR reads, TCRdb called clonotypes with MiXCR, one entry per CDR3 protein. The repertoire has 200,000 to 250,000 distinct CDR3 sequences, under 20% of them found once; the top ten carry approximately 50%. The study enrolled patients aged 18 to 65 with newly diagnosed hyperthyroidism of under 2 months' duration. Each diagnosis was grounded in clinical symptoms, serum thyroxine and TRAb, thyroid ultrasound, and orbital computed tomography.

The chain combines TRBV6-2 or TRBV6-3 with TRBJ2-1; 11 bases agree with TRBD2. Source material: blood. The source of this sequence is a man aged 45 to 65 with Graves' hyperthyroidism. The CDR3 region has the DNA TGTGCCAGCAGGGGACTAGCGGTCTACAATGAGCAGTTCTTC. Translated, it gives CASRGLAVYNEQFF.